This passage covers 32 T cell receptor beta chains from one sample sequenced in a study of regulatory T cells in long-lasting Graves disease. Sequencing libraries for TCR beta were prepared with iRepertoire HTBI primers and Arm-PCR of CDR3 regions. TCRdb re-called the multiplex PCR reads with MiXCR, one entry per CDR3 protein. There are about 520,000 distinct CDR3 sequences in the sample; about 12% occur only once, and approximately 9% lies in the top ten. Time point: newly diagnosed GD, antithyroid drugs for less than 3 months. Following extraction of RNA from PBMCs, that RNA was used to make the TCR library. The same sample was also used in a study of T cells in Graves' hyperthyroidism and ophthalmopathy.

The sample was peripheral blood mononuclear cells (PBMCs), taken at new diagnosis, from a patient treated with antithyroid drugs. These receptors were obtained from a woman aged 25 to 39 with Graves disease.

The chain combines TRBV10-3 with TRBJ2-1; a weak D match, TRBD1 (5 bases). V lost 3 bases and J lost 4, with 13 bases in between. The CDR3 spans 15 residues. Germline CDR1 reads ENHRY; CDR2 reads SYGVKD. This CDR3 reads CAISDQGLRYNEQFF. CDR3 nucleotides: TGTGCCATCAGTGACCAGGGCCTAAGGTACAATGAGCAGTTCTTC.

The CDR3 region has the DNA TGTGCCACCTCGGGGCAGGGGGGATCTGAAGCTTTCTTT. Amino acid sequence: CATSGQGGSEAFF. This rearrangement joins TRBV15 to TRBJ1-1; 7 bases map to TRBD1. The CDR3 has 13 residues. Trimming removed 8 bases from V and 6 bases from J; junction bases left unmatched: 9. Germline-derived CDR1 and CDR2 are LNHNV and YYDKDF (reference sequence).

The chain links TRBV7-6 to TRBJ2-1; D is uncertain. The CDR3 totals 13 residues. V was clipped by 3 bases and J by 5 bases, with 8 bases between them. The V gene's germline CDR1 is SGHVS and CDR2 FNYEAQ. CDR3 coding DNA: TGTGCCAGCAGCTTCGGCGGACACAATGAGCAGTTCTTC. Translation gives CASSFGGHNEQFF.

The rearrangement joins TRBV18 to TRBJ2-7, with D perhaps TRBD2 (7 bases). The CDR3 is 15 residues long. Trimming shortened V by 4 bases and J by 3 bases, and 16 bases separated the two germline ends. CDR1 KGHSH and CDR2 LQKENI come from the germline V gene. The DNA for the CDR3 is TGTGCCAGCTCACTGGAGGGGGGGCCCAACTACGAGCAGTACTTC. It specifies CASSLEGGPNYEQYF.

This clonotype was found many times. A junction end diverges from the germline sequence, so it may reflect a read error. This chain uses TRBV5-1 with TRBJ2-2, with D uncertain. Germline V lookup: CDR1 SGHRS, CDR2 YFSETQ. This CDR3 is 13 amino acids long. This CDR3 is CASSLLRTGELFF. The CDR3, as DNA: TGTGCCAGCAGCTTACTGAGGACCGGGGAGCTGTTTTTT.

This clonotype appeared many times. The rearrangement uses TRBV7-2 and TRBJ1-6, with D possibly TRBD1 on 5 matching bases. Germline V gene data show CDR1 as SGHTA and CDR2 as FQGNSA. This CDR3 has 18 amino acids. Trimming took 5 bases from V and 7 from J, leaving 24 bases between them. The CDR3 reads CASSPGPGRDHKNSPLHF. In DNA, the CDR3 is TGTGCCAGCAGCCCGGGACCCGGAAGGGATCATAAGAATTCACCCCTCCACTTT.

The table lists this clonotype with many counts. The chain couples TRBV28 to TRBJ1-5; tentative D call: TRBD1 (5 bases). The CDR3 is 15 amino acids. Trimming shortened V by 2 bases and J by 2 bases, and 10 bases separated the two germline ends. The germline gives CDR1 MDHEN, CDR2 SYDVKM. In DNA form, the CDR3 reads TGTGCCAGCAGTTTACAGGGAGCTGGCAATCAGCCCCAGCATTTT. Amino acids: CASSLQGAGNQPQHF.

This chain joins TRBV24-1 and TRBJ1-2; D unclear. The CDR3 is made up of 14 amino acids. V lost 1 base and J 2 bases, leaving 7 bases between the germline ends. CDR1 and CDR2 (germline): KGHDR, SFDVKD. The CDR3 region is CATSDFEGNYGYTF. CDR3 coding DNA: TGTGCCACCAGTGATTTCGAAGGGAACTATGGCTACACCTTC.

The sample holds many counts of this clonotype. This chain joins TRBV12-5 and TRBJ2-2; 10 nucleotides agree with TRBD1. CDR3 length: 16 amino acids. Losses at the gene ends were 6 bases for V and 0 bases for J; bases not matched to a gene: 4. Germline lookup yields CDR1 LGHNT and CDR2 FRNRAP. DNA of the CDR3: TGTGCTAGTGGCCCGGGACAGGGGTCGAACACCGGGGAGCTGTTTTTT. It translates to CASGPGQGSNTGELFF. Full variable domain (rest looked up from reference TRBV12-5 and TRBJ2-2): DARVTQTPRHKVTEMGQEVTMRCQPILGHNTVFWYRQTMMQGLELLAYFRNRAPLDDSGMPKDRFSAEMPDATLATLKIQPSEPRDSAVYFCASGPGQGSNTGELFFGEGSRLTVL.

This clonotype was found a few times. The V call is TRBV4-2, the J call TRBJ2-7; D gene uncertain. The CDR3 spans 14 residues. Germline values: CDR1 LGHNA, CDR2 YNFKEQ. With 0 bases removed from V and 8 bases from J, the gap between germline ends came to 14 bases. The CDR3 nucleotides read TGTGCCAGCAGCCAAGACCCGTATTATTCTAAGCAGTACTTC. Its translation is CASSQDPYYSKQYF.

This clonotype was seen repeatedly, ten times or more. The chain links TRBV12-3 or TRBV12-4 to TRBJ1-2, with D perhaps matching TRBD1 (6 bases). Between the trimmed V and J ends, which lost 3 bases and 4 bases, there was a span of 15 bases. The CDR3 totals 15 residues. CDR3 sequence: CASSLVGQVFYGYTF. CDR3 nucleotide sequence: TGTGCCAGCAGTTTGGTGGGACAAGTATTCTATGGCTACACCTTC.

The V and J genes are TRBV5-1 and TRBJ2-7; D gene unclear. V gave up 7 bases and J gave up 5 bases, with 16 bases separating them. There are 13 residues in the CDR3. The germline V gene encodes CDR1 SGHRS and CDR2 YFSETQ. For the CDR3, the DNA is TGCGCCAGCTTGGTCGCAAGGACCGACGAGCAGTACTTC. It yields the protein CASLVARTDEQYF.

For the CDR3, the DNA is TGTGCCAGCACCCGACAGGGAATCACCGGGGAGCTGTTTTTT. This sequence encodes CASTRQGITGELFF. The chain couples TRBV2 to TRBJ2-2; 7 nucleotides agree with TRBD1. The CDR3 loop spans 14 amino acids. CDR1 SNHLY and CDR2 FYNNEI come from the germline V gene. V lost 7 bases to trimming and J lost 4 bases; unmatched junction nucleotides: 6.

In its sample, this clonotype was seen a few times. J is TRBJ2-7 and V is TRBV5-5, with a tentative D call TRBD1 (5 bases). Germline loops: CDR1 SGHKS, CDR2 YYEKEE (reference sequence). V was shortened by 4 bases and J by 6 bases, with 20 bases between the two germline ends. This CDR3 is 15 amino acids long. The CDR3: CASSLTWQGHSEQYF. In DNA form, the CDR3 reads TGTGCCAGCAGCCTTACCTGGCAGGGTCATTCCGAGCAGTACTTC.

Comment on this clonotype: The junction departs from the called germline gene at one end, perhaps through a read error. The rearrangement uses TRBV5-6 and TRBJ2-6; D could derive from TRBD1 or TRBD2 (5 bases each). This CDR3 has 12 residues. Germline V gene lookup returns CDR1 SGHDT and CDR2 YYEEEE. CDR3 in amino acids: CASSWGSNVPTF. The CDR3 DNA reads as TGTGCCAGCAGCTGGGGGTCCAACGTCCCGACTTTC.

This clonotype was seen at least ten times. The V call is TRBV18, the J call TRBJ1-6, with 7 bases lining up with TRBD1. V lost 4 bases, J lost 16 bases, and 7 bases stayed unmatched. CDR3 size: 12 residues. Per germline, CDR1 KGHSH and CDR2 LQKENI. The CDR3 is CASSRDRSALHF. The CDR3, as DNA: TGTGCCAGCTCACGGGACAGATCAGCTCTCCACTTT.

The rearrangement uses TRBV6-1 and TRBJ2-2; D is undetermined. V lost 7 bases to trimming and J lost 0 bases, with 12 bases between them. CDR3 size: 15 residues. Per the germline V gene, CDR1 is MNHNS and CDR2 is SASEGT. DNA for the CDR3: TGTGCCAGCAAGTCGCACAACTCGAACACCGGGGAGCTGTTTTTT. It yields the protein CASKSHNSNTGELFF.

This clonotype has a count of ten or more. The chain uses TRBV11-2 and TRBJ2-5; 9 bases align to TRBD2. The germline V gene has CDR1 SGHAT and CDR2 FQNNGV. CDR3 length equals 17 residues. V was clipped by 3 bases and J by 5 bases; unmatched bases: 13. CDR3 amino acids: CASSLGQGTSRFETQYF. The CDR3, as DNA: TGTGCCAGCAGCTTGGGGCAGGGGACTAGCAGATTTGAGACCCAGTACTTC.

Note on this clonotype: One base separates it from a far larger clone, so it is likely a read error. The chain carries TRBV5-1 and TRBJ2-4, with unresolved D. The germline CDR1 and CDR2 sequences are SGHRS and YFSETQ. CDR3 length: 15 residues. The CDR3 reads CASSLAFLQLYEQLF. As DNA, the CDR3 is TGCGCCAGCAGCTTGGCCTTCCTACAGCTATATGAGCAGCTCTTC.

The sample holds many counts of this clonotype. This chain connects TRBV30 to TRBJ2-4; D uncertain. The CDR3 consists of 16 residues. V lost 1 base, J lost 7 bases, and 20 bases lay in between. The germline gives CDR1 GTSNPN, CDR2 SVGIG (reference sequence). In DNA form, the CDR3 reads TGTGCCTGGAGTGCCCCGCTCGTTTCCCTCCGGAACATTCAGTACTTC. Protein product: CAWSAPLVSLRNIQYF. Combining the CDR3 with reference TRBV30 and TRBJ2-4 gives the whole variable domain SQTIHQWPATLVQPVGSPLSLECTVEGTSNPNLYWYRQAAGRGLQLLFYSVGIGQISSEVPQNLSASRPQDRQFILSSKKLLLSDSGFYLCAWSAPLVSLRNIQYFGAGTRLSVL.

The sample holds many counts of this clonotype. This chain connects TRBV14 to TRBJ2-1, with TRBD2 identical over 13 bases. Germline lookup yields CDR1 SGHDN and CDR2 FVKESK. V was clipped by 2 bases and J by 7 bases; unmatched bases: 8. CDR3 length equals 17 residues. For the CDR3, the DNA is TGTGCCAGCAGCCAACTCTGGACTAGCGGGAGTGGTAATGAGCAGTTCTTC. The encoded protein is CASSQLWTSGSGNEQFF.

The J gene is TRBJ1-5, the V gene TRBV27, with D possibly being TRBD1 (5 bases). The CDR3 covers 14 residues. Trimming pared 9 bases from V and 5 bases from J, leaving 17 bases between. CDR1 is MNHEY and CDR2 is SMNVEV in the germline V gene (reference sequence). The CDR3 spells CASWGGRRDQPQHF. CDR3 nucleotides: TGTGCCAGTTGGGGGGGGAGGCGTGATCAGCCCCAGCATTTT.

This clonotype was seen at least ten times. The chain carries TRBV20-1 and TRBJ2-1; 8 bases are a match to TRBD2. The length of the CDR3 is 15 residues. V lost 5 bases to trimming and J lost 7 bases; unmatched junction nucleotides: 13. CDR1 is DFQATT and CDR2 is SNEGSKA in the germline V gene (reference sequence). The CDR3 DNA follows: TGCAGTGCTCCAGTGGGGACTAGGATCTTAAATGAGCAGTTCTTC. Residues: CSAPVGTRILNEQFF.

Worth noting for this clonotype: A much larger clonotype is one base distant, so this may be a read error. Likely a read error: the CDR3 ends without its conserved phenylalanine or tryptophan. The rearrangement links TRBV20-1 to TRBJ1-4; 8 bases line up with TRBD1. The ends lost 3 bases at V and 8 bases at J; junction bases unmatched: 8. The CDR3 totals 14 residues. Per the germline V gene, CDR1 is DFQATT and CDR2 is SNEGSKA (reference sequence). The CDR3 region is CSARAGDRWEKLFL. The CDR3 nucleotides read TGCAGTGCTAGGGCCGGGGACAGGTGGGAAAAACTGTTTCTT.

CDR3 loop: CASSQEWDSDQPQHF. DNA of the CDR3: TGCGCCAGCAGCCAAGAATGGGACAGCGATCAGCCCCAGCATTTT. J is TRBJ1-5 and V is TRBV4-3; 7 bases are shared with TRBD1. Unmatched junction bases numbered 4, after V lost 0 bases and J lost 5 bases. Germline V gene sequence: CDR1 LGHNA, CDR2 YSLEER. This CDR3 region has 15 residues.

There are many counts of this clonotype. The chain joins TRBV6-5 to TRBJ1-6; D not resolved. The V end lost 2 bases, the J end lost 8 bases, and 13 bases lay between the germline ends. In germline, CDR1 is MNHEY, CDR2 SVGAGI. This CDR3 is built from 15 residues. CDR3 loop: CASSYAVWVDSPLHF. The DNA of the CDR3 is TGTGCCAGCAGTTACGCGGTGTGGGTAGATTCACCCCTCCACTTT.

This clonotype has a count of ten or more. This chain joins TRBV7-8 and TRBJ2-3, with D uncertain. The CDR3 is 14 amino acids. V was trimmed by 5 bases and J by 6 bases, leaving 15 bases between them. CDR1 is SGHVS and CDR2 is FQNEAQ in the germline V gene. CDR3 region: CASSPPRLLDTQYF. The CDR3 DNA follows: TGTGCCAGCAGCCCCCCCCGCCTCTTGGATACGCAGTATTTT.

V usage is TRBV14 and J usage is TRBJ1-2; 11 nucleotides match TRBD1. This CDR3 has 18 residues. The ends lost 1 base at V and 3 bases at J; junction bases unmatched: 10. Germline CDR1 is SGHDN and CDR2 is FVKESK. In DNA form, the CDR3 reads TGTGCCAGCAGCCAAGGGTGGACAGGGGGCGCACCGGACTATGGCTACACCTTC. This codes for CASSQGWTGGAPDYGYTF.

This chain connects TRBV28 to TRBJ2-3; D may be TRBD2 (6 bases). The CDR3 has 16 amino acids. Looked up from germline, CDR1 is MDHEN and CDR2 is SYDVKM. V was clipped by 6 bases and J by 12 bases, with 28 bases between them. This CDR3 is CASRLEGHPSPGTQYF. The CDR3 DNA reads as TGTGCCAGCAGGTTGGAGGGCCACCCTAGCCCAGGTACACAGTATTTT.

Comments on this clonotype: This may arise from a read error, as a much more abundant clone is one base away. This likely comes from a read error, as the CDR3 has no conserved phenylalanine or tryptophan at its end. This chain's CDR3 is CASSLPVGLAYNEQFV. CDR3 sequence (DNA): TGTGCCAGCAGCTTACCGGTGGGACTAGCCTACAATGAGCAGTTCGTC. The chain is built from TRBV7-9 and TRBJ2-1; 8 bases align to TRBD2. The CDR3 has 16 residues. The V gene's germline CDR1 is SEHNR and CDR2 FQNEAQ (reference sequence). V shed 2 bases, J shed 2 bases, and the junction held 5 bases outside the gene matches.

The chain is built from TRBV27 and TRBJ1-1; D gene unclear. Between the trimmed V and J ends, which lost 4 bases and 0 bases, there was a span of 18 bases. This CDR3 contains 17 residues. CDR1 and CDR2 (germline): MNHEY, SMNVEV (reference sequence). CDR3 coding DNA: TGTGCCAGCAGTTCTTATAGCCTCAGGCTTATGAACACTGAAGCTTTCTTT. Its translation is CASSSYSLRLMNTEAFF.

CDR3 DNA sequence: TGTGCCAGCAGTGATAGGGGGGTTCCGTACGAGCAGTACTTC. This encodes CASSDRGVPYEQYF. V and J are TRBV28 and TRBJ2-7; the D gene could be TRBD1 or TRBD2 (6 bases each). Trimming shortened V by 5 bases and J by 4 bases, and 15 bases separated the two germline ends. The CDR3 has 14 amino acids. Germline V gene lookup returns CDR1 MDHEN and CDR2 SYDVKM.